Listed here are 23 T cell receptor beta chains from one sample, sequenced in a study of blood T cell repertoires in COVID-19. The method was immunoSEQ multiplex PCR; TCRdb's version includes in-frame clones alone and lacks a portion of them. The sample lists 200,000 to 250,000 clones, approximately 82% occurring once. The sequenced sample consisted of PBMCs or T cells enriched from blood (not recorded which). These TCRs come from a man in his forties or fifties who had recovered from COVID-19.

This chain connects TRBV19 to TRBJ2-3; D may be TRBD2 (6 bases). V was trimmed by 6 bases and J by 5 bases, leaving 15 bases between them. Germline values: CDR1 LNHDA, CDR2 SQIVND (reference sequence). The CDR3 totals 14 residues. CDR3 protein: CASSGDSWGDTQYF. The CDR3, as DNA: TGTGCCAGTAGCGGGGACTCATGGGGAGATACGCAGTATTTT.

This chain joins TRBV24-1 and TRBJ2-5; D unclear. Germline values: CDR1 KGHDR, CDR2 SFDVKD. CDR3 size: 13 residues. Trimming pared 3 bases from V and 2 bases from J, leaving 6 bases between. The CDR3 loop reads CATSDERQETQYF. The CDR3 bases are TGTGCCACCAGTGATGAGAGGCAAGAGACCCAGTACTTC.

The chain recombines TRBV7-2 with TRBJ2-3, with 9 nucleotides matching TRBD2. CDR3 length: 17 amino acids. Per the germline V gene, CDR1 is SGHTA and CDR2 is FQGNSA. With V trimmed by 1 base and J by 6 bases, 11 bases remained unmatched. CDR3 sequence: CASSLEGGGGARDTQYF. The CDR3, as DNA: TGTGCCAGCAGCTTAGAAGGGGGCGGGGGGGCGCGTGATACGCAGTATTTT.

The chain employs TRBV7-2 and TRBJ1-2; 8 bases fit TRBD1. This CDR3 is 15 amino acids long. Germline CDR1 is SGHTA and CDR2 is FQGNSA. Trimming removed 5 bases from V and 5 bases from J; junction bases left unmatched: 10. The CDR3 coding sequence is TGTGCCAGCAGCGCCGACAGGGGAGGGTATTATGGCTACACCTTC. Translated: CASSADRGGYYGYTF.

This sequence joins TRBV5-1 and TRBJ2-5; perhaps TRBD2 as D (7 bases). This CDR3 comprises 15 residues. Looked up from germline, CDR1 is SGHRS and CDR2 is YFSETQ. Trimming cost V 3 bases and J 3 bases, with 15 bases left between them. The CDR3 spells CASSWGGGGKETQYF. The DNA of the CDR3 is TGCGCCAGCAGCTGGGGGGGCGGCGGGAAAGAGACCCAGTACTTC. Complete variable domain (other parts from reference TRBV5-1 and TRBJ2-5): KAGVTQTPRYLIKTRGQQVTLSCSPISGHRSVSWYQQTPGQGLQFLFEYFSETQRNKGNFPGRFSGRQFSNSRSEMNVSTLELGDSALYLCASSWGGGGKETQYFGPGTRLLVL.

The chain employs TRBV30 and TRBJ1-2; 9 positions match TRBD1. The CDR3 totals 13 residues. V lost 3 bases to trimming and J lost 8 bases; unmatched junction nucleotides: 7. The germline gives CDR1 GTSNPN, CDR2 SVGIG (reference sequence). The CDR3 region has the DNA TGTGCCTGGAGCCCGGACAGGGGCAGCGGCTACACCTTC. It codes for CAWSPDRGSGYTF.

This rearrangement joins TRBV2 to TRBJ2-3; TRBD2 might be the D (6 bases). The CDR3 length is 14 residues. V gave up 5 bases and J gave up 5 bases, with 14 bases separating them. Germline V gives CDR1 SNHLY, CDR2 FYNNEI. The CDR3 DNA sequence: TGTGCCAGCAGTTCGGGACTCGGGGAAGATACGCAGTATTTT. Translating it yields CASSSGLGEDTQYF.

The chain couples TRBV28 to TRBJ2-2; 7 positions agree with TRBD2. Germline CDR1 and CDR2: MDHEN and SYDVKM. The CDR3 is 15 residues long. The V and J ends lost 10 bases and 2 bases, in that order; junction bases with no gene match: 10. CDR3: CAIGGGEGNTGELFF. CDR3 nucleotide sequence: TGTGCCATCGGGGGAGGGGAGGGAAACACCGGGGAGCTGTTTTTT.

In this sample, this clone turned up a few times. The chain joins TRBV2 to TRBJ2-7; 7 positions agree with TRBD1. From germline, CDR1 is SNHLY and CDR2 FYNNEI. The J segment lost 12 bases and the V segment lost 3 bases, leaving 14 bases of the junction unmatched. The CDR3 has 14 residues. CDR3 nucleotide sequence: TGTGCCAGCAGTGAGTTCCCGGGACAGCCCGTATGGTACTTC. Amino acids: CASSEFPGQPVWYF. The full variable domain, with the rest looked up from reference TRBV2 and TRBJ2-7, is EPEVTQTPSHQVTQMGQEVILRCVPISNHLYFYWYRQILGQKVEFLVSFYNNEISEKSEIFDDQFSVERPDGSNFTLKIRSTKLEDSAMYFCASSEFPGQPVWYFGPGTRLTVT.

V gene TRBV3-1 (or the pseudogene TRBV3-2) combines with J gene TRBJ2-1; TRBD2 matches 7 bases. Trimming took 3 bases from V and 0 from J; bases not matched to a gene: 5. CDR1 is LGHDT and CDR2 is YNNKEL in the germline V gene (reference sequence). The CDR3 has 16 amino acids. CDR3 in DNA: TGTGCCAGCAGCCAGGGGGGGAGGATCTCCTACAATGAGCAGTTCTTC. The encoded protein is CASSQGGRISYNEQFF.

The rearrangement links TRBV13 to TRBJ2-5, with D perhaps matching TRBD2 (5 bases). Germline V gives CDR1 PRHDT, CDR2 FYEKMQ (reference sequence). This CDR3 has 13 residues. V was cut by 9 bases and J by 5 bases, with 16 bases left in between. The CDR3 loop reads CASILRGRETQYF. In DNA form, the CDR3 reads TGTGCCAGTATACTTAGAGGGCGGGAGACCCAGTACTTC.

The chain recombines TRBV5-1 with TRBJ2-1; 11 bases are shared with TRBD2. V was clipped by 3 bases and J by 8 bases; unmatched bases: 10. CDR1 and CDR2 (germline): SGHRS, YFSETQ. This CDR3 has 16 amino acids. This CDR3 reads CASSWVVTSGKYEQFF. The CDR3 DNA reads TGCGCCAGCAGCTGGGTCGTGACTAGCGGGAAATATGAGCAGTTCTTC. The whole variable domain, filled in from reference TRBV5-1 and TRBJ2-1, reads KAGVTQTPRYLIKTRGQQVTLSCSPISGHRSVSWYQQTPGQGLQFLFEYFSETQRNKGNFPGRFSGRQFSNSRSEMNVSTLELGDSALYLCASSWVVTSGKYEQFFGPGTRLTVL.

This clone turned up a few times. The CDR3 here is CASRATGGGNQPQHF. The CDR3 DNA reads TGTGCCAGCAGAGCGACAGGGGGAGGCAATCAGCCCCAGCATTTT. The chain employs TRBV2 and TRBJ1-5, with TRBD1 matching 9 bases. CDR3 length equals 15 residues. The germline CDR1 and CDR2 sequences are SNHLY and FYNNEI. The trim removed 6 bases at V and 2 bases at J, leaving 5 bases unmatched.

The V and J genes are TRBV7-9 and TRBJ2-3; 13 bases fit TRBD2. This CDR3 has 16 amino acids. Trimming removed 5 bases from V and 6 bases from J; junction bases left unmatched: 8. Germline CDR1 reads SEHNR; CDR2 reads FQNEAQ (reference sequence). For the CDR3, the DNA is TGTGCCAGCAGCCTGCGACTAGCGGGGGGCTTGGATACGCAGTATTTT. Residues: CASSLRLAGGLDTQYF.

The chain has TRBV5-5 and TRBJ1-6; 9 bases match TRBD1. Germline assignment: CDR1 SGHKS and CDR2 YYEKEE (reference sequence). The CDR3 loop spans 15 amino acids. With 1 base clipped from V and 11 bases from J, the junction kept 7 bases outside the gene matches. CDR3 residues: CASSLLRDREPPLHF. The CDR3 bases are TGTGCCAGCAGCTTGTTGAGGGACAGGGAACCACCCCTCCACTTT.

Here the CDR3 DNA reads TGTGCCAGCAGTCCAGCGGGGGGATTCCCTGGTGGGGCCAACGTCCTGACTTTC. As protein: CASSPAGGFPGGANVLTF. The chain has TRBV28 and TRBJ2-6; 9 bases are a match to TRBD2. Germline assignment: CDR1 MDHEN and CDR2 SYDVKM. Trimming at V came to 5 bases and at J to 3 bases, leaving 11 bases not matched to a gene. The CDR3 is 18 residues long.

CDR3 sequence (DNA): TGTGCCACCAGTGATCCAACAGGGGACGGCTACAATGAGCAGTTCTTC. Encoded protein: CATSDPTGDGYNEQFF. The chain is built from TRBV24-1 and TRBJ2-1, with 7 bases that match TRBD1. The CDR3 spans 16 residues. Germline lookup yields CDR1 KGHDR and CDR2 SFDVKD. With 3 bases clipped from V and 3 bases from J, the junction kept 7 bases outside the gene matches.

Only a few counts were recorded for this clone. V is TRBV3-1 (or the pseudogene TRBV3-2) and J is TRBJ2-1, with 10 bases identical to TRBD2. V dropped 4 bases and J dropped 7; count of bases not matched to a gene: 4. From germline, CDR1 is LGHDT and CDR2 YNNKEL (reference sequence). CDR3 length: 14 amino acids. For the CDR3, the DNA is TGTGCCAGCAGCCCCCTAGCGGGGGCGAATGAGCAGTTCTTC. Translating it yields CASSPLAGANEQFF.

This clone was detected a few times. The V and J genes are TRBV28 and TRBJ1-2; TRBD1 might be the D (6 bases). With 4 bases removed from V and 3 bases from J, the gap between germline ends came to 12 bases. This CDR3 is 14 amino acids long. Germline CDR1 and CDR2: MDHEN and SYDVKM. CDR3 protein: CASSSSQGHYGYTF. Written as DNA, the CDR3 is TGTGCCAGCAGTTCGTCACAGGGACACTATGGCTACACCTTC.

This sequence joins TRBV18 and TRBJ2-1; tentative D call: TRBD2 (7 bases). With 11 bases removed from V and 3 bases from J, the gap between germline ends came to 14 bases. This CDR3 region has 13 residues. Germline V gene data show CDR1 as KGHSH and CDR2 as LQKENI. CDR3 protein: CASLGGLYNEQFF. The CDR3 DNA is TGTGCCTCCTTGGGGGGGCTCTACAATGAGCAGTTCTTC. Full variable domain (outside the CDR3, taken from reference TRBV18 and TRBJ2-1): NAGVMQNPRHLVRRRGQEARLRCSPMKGHSHVYWYRQLPEEGLKFMVYLQKENIIDESGMPKERFSAEFPKEGPSILRIQQVVRGDSAAYFCASLGGLYNEQFFGPGTRLTVL.

The chain couples TRBV24-1 to TRBJ2-1; 8 positions match TRBD1. J gave up 10 bases and V 7 bases, and 14 bases lay outside the gene matches. Germline loops: CDR1 KGHDR, CDR2 SFDVKD. This CDR3 has 15 amino acids. In DNA form, the CDR3 reads TGTGCCACCAGAATAGGGACAGGAATTATGTCGGAGCAGTTCTTC. Its translation: CATRIGTGIMSEQFF.

Here the CDR3 reads CASGPGQRDGYTF. Written as DNA, the CDR3 is TGTGCTAGTGGCCCCGGACAGAGGGATGGCTACACCTTC. The V call is TRBV12-5, the J call TRBJ1-2; tentative D call: TRBD1 (6 bases). Germline CDR1 is LGHNT and CDR2 is FRNRAP. CDR3 length equals 13 residues. Trimming took off 6 bases at V and 6 bases at J, with 14 bases between the two ends.

The genes are TRBV12-3 or TRBV12-4 and TRBJ1-1, with a weak D call TRBD1 (5 bases). The CDR3 is 11 residues long. Trimming stripped 4 bases from V and 10 bases from J, with 10 bases between. CDR3 residues: CASSYDSPAFF. CDR3 in DNA: TGTGCCAGCAGTTATGACAGCCCAGCTTTCTTT.